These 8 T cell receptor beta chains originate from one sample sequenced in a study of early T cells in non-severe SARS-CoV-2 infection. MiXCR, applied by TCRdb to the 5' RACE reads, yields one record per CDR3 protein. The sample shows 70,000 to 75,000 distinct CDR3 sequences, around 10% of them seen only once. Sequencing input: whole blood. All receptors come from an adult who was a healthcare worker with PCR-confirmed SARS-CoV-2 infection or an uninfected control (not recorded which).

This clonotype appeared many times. The CDR3 coding sequence is TGTGCCAGCAGCTTGTCACAGGGGGGCTACAATGAGCAGTTCTTC. Translation: CASSLSQGGYNEQFF. The chain is built from TRBV7-9 and TRBJ2-1; 8 bases are a match to TRBD1. The CDR3 spans 15 residues. The germline gives CDR1 SEHNR, CDR2 FQNEAQ (reference sequence). Losses at the gene ends were 3 bases for V and 3 bases for J; bases not matched to a gene: 4. Full variable domain (missing parts from reference TRBV7-9 and TRBJ2-1): DTGVSQNPRHKITKRGQNVTFRCDPISEHNRLYWYRQTLGQGPEFLTYFQNEAQLEKSRLLSDRFSAERPKGSFSTLEIQRTEQGDSAMYLCASSLSQGGYNEQFFGPGTRLTVL.

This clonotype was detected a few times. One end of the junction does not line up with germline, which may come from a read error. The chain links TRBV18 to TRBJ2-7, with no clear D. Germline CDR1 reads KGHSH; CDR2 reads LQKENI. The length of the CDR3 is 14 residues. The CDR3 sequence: CASSPSEVAYEQYF. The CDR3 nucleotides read TGTGCCAGCTCACCAAGTGAGGTGGCGTACGAGCAGTACTTT.

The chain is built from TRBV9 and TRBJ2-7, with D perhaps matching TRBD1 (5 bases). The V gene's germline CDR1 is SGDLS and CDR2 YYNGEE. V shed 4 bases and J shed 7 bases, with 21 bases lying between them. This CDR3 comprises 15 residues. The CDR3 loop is CASSSTRQGNGEQYF. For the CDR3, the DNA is TGTGCCAGCAGCTCCACCCGTCAGGGTAATGGAGAGCAGTACTTC.

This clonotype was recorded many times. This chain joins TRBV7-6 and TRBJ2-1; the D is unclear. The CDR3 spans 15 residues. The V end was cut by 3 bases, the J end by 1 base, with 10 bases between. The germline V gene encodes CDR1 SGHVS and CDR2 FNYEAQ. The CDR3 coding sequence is TGTGCCAGCAGCTTCTCCCAGACTTCCTACAATGAGCAGTTCTTC. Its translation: CASSFSQTSYNEQFF.

The CDR3, as DNA: TGTGCCAGCAGCAGTGGGGTAGTGGGCTATGGCTACACCTTC. Protein: CASSSGVVGYGYTF. The chain has TRBV4-2 and TRBJ1-2; D not certain. V gave up 5 bases and J gave up 4 bases, with 14 bases separating them. Germline V gene data show CDR1 as LGHNA and CDR2 as YNFKEQ. This CDR3 is built from 14 residues.

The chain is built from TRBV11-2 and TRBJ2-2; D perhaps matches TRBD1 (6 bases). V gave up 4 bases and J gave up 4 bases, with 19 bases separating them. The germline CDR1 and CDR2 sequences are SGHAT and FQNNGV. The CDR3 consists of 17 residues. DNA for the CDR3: TGTGCCAGCAGCTCCCCGAACTTCAGGGGTGGCACCGGGGAGCTGTTTTTT. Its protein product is CASSSPNFRGGTGELFF.

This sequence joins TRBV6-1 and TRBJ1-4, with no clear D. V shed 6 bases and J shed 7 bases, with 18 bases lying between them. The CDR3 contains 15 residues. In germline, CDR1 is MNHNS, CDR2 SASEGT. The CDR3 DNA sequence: TGTGCCAGCAGCCGAACGGTAGTCGCAACTGAAAAACTGTTTTTT. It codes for CASSRTVVATEKLFF.

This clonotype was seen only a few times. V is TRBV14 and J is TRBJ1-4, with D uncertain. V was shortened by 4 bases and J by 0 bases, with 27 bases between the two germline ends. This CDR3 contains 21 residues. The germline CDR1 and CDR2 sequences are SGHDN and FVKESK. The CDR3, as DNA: TGTGCCAGCAGCCCGGACGGCGGAGGAGGATCGAACACTGCAACTAATGAAAAACTGTTTTTT. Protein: CASSPDGGGGSNTATNEKLFF.